Below are 26 T cell receptor beta chains sequenced from a single sample in a study of cytomegalovirus exposure and HLA in healthy donors. This PCR relied on a set of 60 Vbeta primers and 13 Jbeta primers. Data came from immunoSEQ multiplex PCR; TCRdb stores just in-frame clones and leaves some out. The table includes 100,000 to 150,000 clones, more than 75% detected once. Material: PBMCs. Receptors originate from a male donor in good health and CMV-seronegative.

This clone was seen a single time. The chain employs TRBV10-3 and TRBJ2-5, with 12 positions matching TRBD1. Per the germline V gene, CDR1 is ENHRY and CDR2 is SYGVKD. This CDR3 contains 16 residues. V lost 4 bases to trimming and J lost 5 bases; unmatched junction nucleotides: 8. The CDR3 protein is CAISAPGQGAGETQYF. CDR3 nucleotides: TGTGCCATCAGTGCTCCGGGACAGGGGGCTGGCGAGACCCAGTACTTC.

The chain recombines TRBV6-6 with TRBJ1-2; tentatively, D is TRBD1 (5 bases). V shed 4 bases and J shed 6 bases, with 21 bases lying between them. Germline V CDR1 and CDR2: MNHNY, SVGAGI (reference sequence). The CDR3 is 16 amino acids. The CDR3 bases are TGTGCCAGCAGTTCCTATCTCATTTCCGGGGGGGATGGCTACACCTTC. Translation gives CASSSYLISGGDGYTF.

This rearrangement joins TRBV7-9 to TRBJ1-2; D gene uncertain. V gave up 5 bases and J gave up 1 base, with 8 bases separating them. Looked up from germline, CDR1 is SEHNR and CDR2 is FQNEAQ (reference sequence). This CDR3 is built from 13 residues. In nucleotides, the CDR3 is TGTGCCAGCAGCCCCGGACTTAACTATGGCTACACCTTC. It specifies CASSPGLNYGYTF.

The chain carries TRBV10-3 and TRBJ2-7; D is possibly TRBD2 (5 bases). V was clipped by 10 bases and J by 5 bases, with 18 bases between them. The germline V gene has CDR1 ENHRY and CDR2 SYGVKD. The CDR3 loop spans 13 amino acids. CDR3 in DNA: TGTGCCACCTCATTGAGGGCTAGGGACGAGCAGTACTTC. Its protein is CATSLRARDEQYF.

The rearrangement uses TRBV4-3 and TRBJ2-1, with 8 bases aligning to TRBD2. V trimming: 4 bases; J trimming: 6 bases; junction bases outside the gene matches: 11. Germline CDR1 is LGHNA and CDR2 is YSLEER. The CDR3 runs to 16 residues. For the CDR3, the DNA is TGCGCCAGCAGCCCGGGACTAGGAGTTGGGGGCAATGAGCAGTTCTTC. Translation gives CASSPGLGVGGNEQFF.

The genes are TRBV6-6 and TRBJ1-2; D perhaps matches TRBD1 (6 bases). The germline gives CDR1 MNHNY, CDR2 SVGAGI (reference sequence). Trimming removed 6 bases from V and 0 bases from J, with 14 bases in between. There are 15 residues in the CDR3. The CDR3 spells CASSARQGPNYGYTF. In nucleotides, the CDR3 is TGTGCCAGCAGCGCCAGGCAGGGGCCTAACTATGGCTACACCTTC.

The chain couples TRBV11-2 to TRBJ2-2, with D perhaps TRBD2 (6 bases). The CDR3 is 15 amino acids. Trimming stripped 3 bases from V and 5 bases from J, with 13 bases between. CDR1 and CDR2 (germline): SGHAT, FQNNGV. The CDR3 sequence: CASSFFSGATGELFF. In DNA form, the CDR3 reads TGTGCCAGCAGCTTTTTTAGCGGAGCTACCGGGGAGCTGTTTTTT.

The rearrangement joins TRBV18 to TRBJ1-6; 11 nucleotides align to TRBD1. Germline V gene lookup returns CDR1 KGHSH and CDR2 LQKENI. V shed 5 bases and J 6 bases; nucleotides not matched to a gene: 3. The CDR3 runs 15 residues. The chain's CDR3 is CASSFGTGGNSPLHF. DNA for the CDR3: TGTGCCAGCTCATTCGGGACAGGGGGTAATTCACCCCTCCACTTT.

This chain joins TRBV19 and TRBJ2-1; 9 nucleotides align to TRBD2. Germline lookup yields CDR1 LNHDA and CDR2 SQIVND (reference sequence). The CDR3 is 15 amino acids. With 5 bases clipped from V and 2 bases from J, the junction kept 4 bases outside the gene matches. This CDR3 reads CASSVAGGPYNEQFF. DNA for the CDR3: TGTGCCAGTAGTGTCGCGGGGGGGCCCTACAATGAGCAGTTCTTC.

This clone was counted once. The chain carries TRBV18 and TRBJ2-7; tentatively, D is TRBD2 (5 bases). The CDR3 sequence is 12 residues long. V lost 6 bases to trimming and J lost 7 bases, with 13 bases between them. Germline V gene data show CDR1 as KGHSH and CDR2 as LQKENI. As DNA, the CDR3 is TGTGCCAGCTCTCTCGGTTCGGGGGAGCAGTACTTC. Amino acid sequence: CASSLGSGEQYF.

V is TRBV14 and J is TRBJ1-2, with 9 bases matching TRBD1. Germline CDR1 SGHDN, CDR2 FVKESK. V lost 6 bases to trimming and J lost 3 bases; unmatched junction nucleotides: 8. This CDR3 has 15 amino acids. CDR3 DNA sequence: TGTGCCAGCAGACCCACAGGGGGCCACCACTATGGCTACACCTTC. Translating it yields CASRPTGGHHYGYTF.

The V gene is TRBV7-9, the J gene TRBJ1-3, with D possibly matching TRBD1 (6 bases). The CDR3 covers 15 residues. Germline values: CDR1 SEHNR, CDR2 FQNEAQ (reference sequence). Trimming stripped 6 bases from V and 0 bases from J, with 12 bases between. CDR3 loop: CASRRDMGSGNTIYF. The CDR3 nucleotides are TGTGCCAGCAGACGGGACATGGGCTCTGGAAACACCATATATTTT.

The chain has TRBV27 and TRBJ2-7; D possibly corresponds to TRBD2 (5 bases). This CDR3 has 15 residues. Germline-derived CDR1 and CDR2 are MNHEY and SMNVEV (reference sequence). Deletions cut 5 bases from V and 3 bases from J, with 17 bases between. CDR3 sequence reads: CASSKTPGTGYEQYF. As DNA, the CDR3 is TGTGCCAGCAGTAAGACCCCGGGAACGGGCTACGAGCAGTACTTC.

The V gene is TRBV11-2, the J gene TRBJ1-1, with 10 positions matching TRBD1. V trimming: 3 bases; J trimming: 1 base; junction bases outside the gene matches: 5. CDR1 is SGHAT and CDR2 is FQNNGV in the germline V gene. The CDR3 sequence is 16 residues long. CDR3 sequence: CASSFLGQGTNTEAFF. The CDR3 region has the DNA TGTGCCAGCAGCTTCTTGGGACAGGGGACGAACACTGAAGCTTTCTTT.

The chain employs TRBV10-1 and TRBJ1-1; D call uncertain. CDR1 WNHNN and CDR2 SYGVQD come from the germline V gene (reference sequence). This CDR3 has 14 amino acids. V lost 5 bases and J 1 base, leaving 11 bases between the germline ends. The CDR3 spells CASSYSSANTEAFF. CDR3 DNA sequence: TGCGCCAGCAGTTACAGCTCCGCGAACACTGAAGCTTTCTTT.

This chain links TRBV4-1 with TRBJ2-1, with 9 bases fitting TRBD1. Trimming cost V 5 bases and J 3 bases; bases outside gene matches: 11. Per the germline V gene, CDR1 is MGHRA and CDR2 is YSYEKL. CDR3 length equals 17 residues. The CDR3: CASSYSRQGGNYNEQFF. CDR3 DNA: TGCGCCAGCAGCTATTCCCGACAGGGGGGGAACTACAATGAGCAGTTCTTC.

V gene TRBV7-8 combines with J gene TRBJ2-1, with 8 bases aligning to TRBD2. V gave up 5 bases and J gave up 4 bases; unmatched junction bases: 10. This CDR3 is built from 16 residues. Germline V lookup: CDR1 SGHVS, CDR2 FQNEAQ. This CDR3 reads CASSPRGSGVYNEQFF. The CDR3 DNA reads as TGTGCCAGCAGCCCTCGGGGTAGCGGGGTTTACAATGAGCAGTTCTTC.

In regard to this clone: The junction differs from germline at one of its ends, possibly a read error. The V and J genes are TRBV7-9 and TRBJ2-1; perhaps TRBD2 as D (5 bases). The V gene's germline CDR1 is SEHNR and CDR2 FQNEAQ (reference sequence). The CDR3 covers 16 residues. CDR3 amino acids: CSSSLGGRPPYNEQFF. CDR3 nucleotide sequence: TGTTCCAGCAGCTTAGGAGGCAGACCCCCCTACAATGAGCAGTTCTTC.

The chain employs TRBV15 and TRBJ2-7; 8 bases fit TRBD1. The CDR3 loop spans 15 amino acids. J gave up 6 bases and V 3 bases, and 10 bases lay outside the gene matches. Germline CDR1 is LNHNV and CDR2 is YYDKDF (reference sequence). CDR3 region: CATSRDRAVRGEQYF. The DNA for the CDR3 is TGTGCCACCAGCAGGGACAGGGCCGTTCGGGGCGAGCAGTACTTC.

The chain carries TRBV14 and TRBJ1-2; no firm D call. The V gene's germline CDR1 is SGHDN and CDR2 FVKESK. The CDR3 is 15 amino acids. V lost 4 bases and J 4 bases, leaving 16 bases between the germline ends. In nucleotides, the CDR3 is TGTGCCAGCAGCCCTACCAATGCGGGCATCTATGGCTACACCTTC. Its translation: CASSPTNAGIYGYTF.

This chain uses TRBV5-1 with TRBJ1-1, with D possibly TRBD1 on 6 matching bases. V gave up 1 base and J gave up 0 bases, with 10 bases separating them. Germline CDR1 and CDR2: SGHRS and YFSETQ. The CDR3 spans 15 residues. The CDR3 is CASSLLGQLNTEAFF. CDR3 DNA: TGCGCCAGCAGCTTGCTCGGACAGCTGAACACTGAAGCTTTCTTT.

The table lists this clone with a count of one. The chain couples TRBV7-2 to TRBJ1-2; 7 nucleotides line up with TRBD1. The CDR3 is 16 residues long. V was pared by 5 bases and J by 6 bases, with 15 bases of the junction left unmatched. Looked up from germline, CDR1 is SGHTA and CDR2 is FQGNSA. The CDR3 nucleotides read TGTGCCAGCAGCCTGGCTGCCAGGGGGAGAGGGGATGGCTACACCTTC. Translation gives CASSLAARGRGDGYTF.

In this sample, this clone turned up a few times. The chain joins TRBV7-2 to TRBJ2-2; 7 bases fit TRBD2. Losses at the gene ends were 4 bases for V and 5 bases for J; bases not matched to a gene: 1. Per germline, CDR1 SGHTA and CDR2 FQGNSA. The CDR3 runs 13 residues. This CDR3 is CASSSSGTGELFF. CDR3 in DNA: TGTGCCAGCAGCTCTAGCGGAACCGGGGAGCTGTTTTTT. Together with reference TRBV7-2 and TRBJ2-2, the CDR3 gives the full variable domain: GAGVSQSPSNKVTEKGKDVELRCDPISGHTALYWYRQSLGQGLEFLIYFQGNSAPDKSGLPSDRFSAERTGGSVSTLTIQRTQQEDSAVYLCASSSSGTGELFFGEGSRLTVL.

V and J are TRBV19 and TRBJ2-3, with 8 bases aligning to TRBD1. This CDR3 has 16 amino acids. V was pared by 5 bases and J by 2 bases, with 9 bases of the junction left unmatched. Germline V gene sequence: CDR1 LNHDA, CDR2 SQIVND (reference sequence). In DNA form, the CDR3 reads TGTGCCAGTAGTTTAGGGGGACAGGACCTCACAGATACGCAGTATTTT. The encoded protein is CASSLGGQDLTDTQYF. Combining the CDR3 with reference TRBV19 and TRBJ2-3 gives the whole variable domain DGGITQSPKYLFRKEGQNVTLSCEQNLNHDAMYWYRQDPGQGLRLIYYSQIVNDFQKGDIAEGYSVSREKKESFPLTVTSAQKNPTAFYLCASSLGGQDLTDTQYFGPGTRLTVL.

CDR3 residues: CASSYNPTNSPLHF. The CDR3 bases are TGTGCCAGCAGTTACAATCCTACCAATTCACCCCTCCACTTT. The V gene is TRBV6-5, the J gene TRBJ1-6; D is uncertain. The CDR3 contains 14 residues. Trimming stripped 2 bases from V and 7 bases from J, with 9 bases between. Germline lookup yields CDR1 MNHEY and CDR2 SVGAGI.

V is TRBV19 and J is TRBJ1-1; weak D call: TRBD1 (6 bases). The ends were cut back, 7 bases at V and 1 base at J, with 10 bases in the middle. CDR3 length: 13 residues. Germline CDR1 and CDR2: LNHDA and SQIVND (reference sequence). CDR3 amino acids: CASKSQGNTEAFF. The CDR3 nucleotides read TGTGCCAGTAAATCACAGGGGAACACTGAAGCTTTCTTT.